The present T cell receptor (beta chain) was sequenced within a study of blood T cells in healthy people across ages. This clonotype was observed a handful of times. Sample-barcoded 5' priming and a J-beta primer mix drove a second PCR of 7 to 11 cycles. In TCRdb, the 5' RACE reads were re-called with MiXCR into one record per CDR3 protein. The table records approximately 800,000 distinct CDR3 sequences, about 36% of them present only once. Germline CDR1 is DFQATT and CDR2 is SNEGSKA (reference sequence). V gave up 3 bases and J gave up 3 bases, with 15 bases separating them. The CDR3 covers 14 residues.

The sequencing input was blood. The source is a man younger than 30 in good health. The chain couples TRBV20-1 to TRBJ2-7; tentative D call: TRBD1 (7 bases). The CDR3 sequence: CSARLSGGGYEQYF. The CDR3 nucleotides are TGCAGTGCTAGGCTTTCAGGGGGAGGCTACGAGCAGTACTTC.